These 4 T cell receptor beta chains originate from one sample sequenced in a study of glioma-infiltrating T cells after dendritic cell vaccination. Data came from immunoSEQ multiplex PCR; TCRdb stores just in-frame clones and leaves some out. The repertoire holds tens of thousands of clones, with roughly 80% as singletons. The input for sequencing was blood, taken before dendritic cell vaccination. These receptor sequences come from a human donor with glioblastoma.

The genes are TRBV4-1 and TRBJ2-5; D unclear. Germline assignment: CDR1 MGHRA and CDR2 YSYEKL. With 3 bases removed from V and 5 bases from J, the gap between germline ends came to 10 bases. The CDR3 is 13 amino acids. Here the CDR3 reads CASSHLIWETQYF. The CDR3 DNA is TGCGCCAGCAGCCACCTAATCTGGGAGACCCAGTACTTC.

The rearrangement joins TRBV6-5 to TRBJ1-2; TRBD1 matches at 7 bases. The CDR3 covers 13 residues. The germline CDR1 and CDR2 sequences are MNHEY and SVGAGI. V gave up 6 bases and J gave up 5 bases; unmatched junction bases: 6. The CDR3 region has the DNA TGTGCCAGCAGGGGGACAGACCTTTATGGCTACACCTTC. This codes for CASRGTDLYGYTF.

The chain couples TRBV6-1 to TRBJ2-7, with D maybe TRBD2 (6 bases). V shed 5 bases and J shed 2 bases, with 10 bases lying between them. Germline CDR1 MNHNS, CDR2 SASEGT. CDR3 length equals 13 residues. The CDR3 DNA reads as TGTGCCAGCAGTCGGGAGTCGACCTACGAGCAGTACGTC. As protein: CASSRESTYEQYV.

The V and J genes are TRBV19 and TRBJ1-1, with D perhaps TRBD1 (6 bases). Trimming left V 0 bases short and J 4 bases short, with 12 bases between. CDR1 and CDR2 from the germline V gene are LNHDA and SQIVND (reference sequence). The CDR3 sequence is 15 residues long. The CDR3 DNA follows: TGTGCCAGTAGTATAGAGGGGGGGCCGGGCACTGAAGCTTTCTTT. Translation: CASSIEGGPGTEAFF. Full variable domain (outside the CDR3, taken from reference TRBV19 and TRBJ1-1): DGGITQSPKYLFRKEGQNVTLSCEQNLNHDAMYWYRQDPGQGLRLIYYSQIVNDFQKGDIAEGYSVSREKKESFPLTVTSAQKNPTAFYLCASSIEGGPGTEAFFGQGTRLTVV.